This T cell receptor (beta chain) was captured in a study of CD8 T cells in ankylosing spondylitis. Germline CDR1 MGHDK, CDR2 SYGVNS. Germline trimming cut 1 base from V and 6 bases from J; bases unmatched to any gene: 4. The CDR3 spans 16 residues. Notes on the study in general: As reported, disease-linked clones showed significant enrichment in matched ankylosing spondylitis synovial fluid. Earlier authors reported some of these motif variants in reactive arthritis synovial fluid and blood. What appeared characteristic of ankylosing spondylitis blood was a TCR beta motif of about eight highly homologous variants.

TCRdb recomputed calls from the 5' RACE reads with MiXCR, one row per CDR3 protein. The table includes a few hundred thousand distinct CDR3 sequences, about a sixth detected once. This clonotype appeared a few times. Its target is not known. The receptor was isolated from a male donor with ankylosing spondylitis. This chain uses TRBV25-1 with TRBJ2-7; TRBD2 matches 15 bases. Material: blood, either unsorted or a sorted T cell fraction (not recorded which). The CDR3 protein is CASSECLGLAGGEQYF. The CDR3 region has the DNA TGTGCCAGCAGTGAATGCCTGGGACTAGCGGGAGGCGAGCAGTACTTC.